This T cell receptor beta chain was identified in a study of Ad26.COV2.S vaccination and SARS-CoV-2 variants. Turning to the study itself: In the study, Ad26.COV2.S was injected intramuscularly once, or twice 56 days apart.

Treatment given: around 19 received Ad26.COV2.S at low or high dose, single or two shots; about five received placebo; per-sample allocation not given. Day 63 after the first vaccine or placebo injection was the time point for sampling. The sample came from a Boston adult aged 18-55 years. V was pared by 0 bases and J by 3 bases, with 5 bases between. This CDR3 contains 13 residues. CDR1 and CDR2 from the germline V gene are KGHSH and LQKENI. Points from the study as a whole: Comparability of non-spike TCR breadth was observed across vaccine and placebo recipients. Possibly, TCR breadth and depth analyses underestimated total T cell responses.

With regard to this clone: Its cognate antigen is unknown.

Generated by immunoSEQ multiplex PCR, the TCRdb table keeps only in-frame clones and is missing some. Found here are about 350,000 clones, roughly 85% of them singletons; the top ten hold 3.3%. Specimen: peripheral blood, collected in a trial of Ad26.COV2.S vaccine versus placebo. The origin of this receptor is a person aged 18-65 years who received the Ad26.COV2.S COVID-19 vaccine or a placebo. The chain links TRBV18 to TRBJ1-1; no clear D gene. In DNA form, the CDR3 reads TGTGCCAGCTCACCACCGTGGGACACTGAAGCTTTCTTT. It codes for CASSPPWDTEAFF.